A single sample is the source of the 7 T cell receptor beta chains below, sequenced in a study of cytomegalovirus exposure and HLA in healthy donors. PCR amplification relied on 60 Vbeta primers (plus 13 Jbeta primers). Repertoires were generated with immunoSEQ multiplex PCR, while TCRdb's copy carries only in-frame clones and drops some. This sample lists approximately 30,000 clones; its ten largest clones have around 4.2%. Sequencing used PBMCs. The origin of the receptors is a middle-aged woman in good health and CMV-seropositive.

The V call is TRBV19, the J call TRBJ2-1, with D possibly being TRBD2 (6 bases). This CDR3 is 16 amino acids long. Per the germline V gene, CDR1 is LNHDA and CDR2 is SQIVND (reference sequence). V lost 4 bases to trimming and J lost 8 bases, with 21 bases between them. The CDR3 protein is CASSTVGLPMGDEQFF. CDR3 nucleotide sequence: TGTGCCAGTAGTACAGTGGGACTTCCCATGGGGGATGAGCAGTTCTTC.

The genes are TRBV2 and TRBJ2-7, with 11 nucleotides matching TRBD1. V dropped 6 bases and J dropped 6; count of bases not matched to a gene: 4. This CDR3 has 13 amino acids. CDR1 and CDR2 from the germline V gene are SNHLY and FYNNEI. The CDR3 here is CASSRDRGGEQYF. For the CDR3, the DNA is TGTGCCAGCAGCAGGGACAGGGGGGGCGAGCAGTACTTC.

This chain connects TRBV6-5 to TRBJ2-7, with 8 nucleotides matching TRBD1. The junction had 4 bases not matched to a gene; V was cut back by 6 bases and J by 6 bases. CDR1 is MNHEY and CDR2 is SVGAGI in the germline V gene. The CDR3 runs 12 residues. The CDR3 here is CASSRGQGEQYF. The CDR3, as DNA: TGTGCCAGCAGCCGCGGACAGGGCGAGCAGTACTTC.

The chain has TRBV4-1 and TRBJ1-3; the D is unclear. V lost 2 bases to trimming and J lost 3 bases, with 5 bases between them. The CDR3 consists of 13 residues. Per germline, CDR1 MGHRA and CDR2 YSYEKL. CDR3 nucleotides: TGCGCCAGCAGCCAAACTTTTGGAAACACCATATATTTT. It codes for CASSQTFGNTIYF.

This chain connects TRBV18 to TRBJ1-1; 10 nucleotides match TRBD1. The CDR3 extends over 14 amino acids. Germline V gives CDR1 KGHSH, CDR2 LQKENI. The V and J ends lost 3 bases and 4 bases, in that order; junction bases with no gene match: 2. The CDR3 reads CASSPDRGATEAFF. The CDR3 DNA reads as TGTGCCAGCTCACCGGACAGGGGGGCCACTGAAGCTTTCTTT. Full variable domain (rest looked up from reference TRBV18 and TRBJ1-1): NAGVMQNPRHLVRRRGQEARLRCSPMKGHSHVYWYRQLPEEGLKFMVYLQKENIIDESGMPKERFSAEFPKEGPSILRIQQVVRGDSAAYFCASSPDRGATEAFFGQGTRLTVV.

V is TRBV29-1 and J is TRBJ2-7, with D possibly matching TRBD2 (5 bases). Trimming pared 4 bases from V and 6 bases from J, leaving 13 bases between. CDR1 and CDR2 from the germline V gene are SQVTM and ANQGSEA. The length of the CDR3 is 12 residues. CDR3 region: CSVAGPGGEQYF. The CDR3 nucleotides are TGCAGCGTTGCAGGACCCGGAGGCGAGCAGTACTTC.

V and J are TRBV19 and TRBJ2-7; D is perhaps TRBD2 (6 bases). CDR3 size: 13 residues. CDR1 is LNHDA and CDR2 is SQIVND in the germline V gene (reference sequence). The germline V and J ends were trimmed by 5 bases and 0 bases, with 8 bases remaining between them. The DNA for the CDR3 is TGTGCCAGTAGTTCCGGGGGCTCCTACGAGCAGTACTTC. This codes for CASSSGGSYEQYF.